The present T cell receptor beta chain was sequenced within a study of blood T cell repertoires in COVID-19. Study-level background: The analysed material was cDNA or gDNA that came from T cells, B-cell-depleted T cells, or PBMCs.

This clone was detected once. In the original processing: The assay estimated nucleated cells by amplifying reference gene primers. Libraries were prepared by immunoSEQ multiplex PCR; TCRdb keeps only in-frame clonotypes and omits some of them. Clone size and the V and J calls come from that table; the DNA yielded D and trimming. Of nearly 250,000 clones detected, 86% appear once; the ten largest clones hold 1.5% to 2%. The CDR3 length is 15 residues. Trimming removed 5 bases at V and 7 bases at J, with 21 bases between. Germline-derived CDR1 and CDR2 are MNHEY and SMNVEV (reference sequence). The sequence was obtained from a woman aged 55 to 70 who had recovered from COVID-19. The chain uses TRBV27 and TRBJ2-7; D is possibly TRBD2 (6 bases). The material sequenced was peripheral blood. The CDR3 DNA reads TGTGCCAGCAGTATTTCAGGGATACCCGCGGGAGAGCAGTACTTC. Its protein product is CASSISGIPAGEQYF.